Listed below are T cell receptor beta chains from one sample, sequenced in a study of shared clonotypes between healthy human individuals. Method: immunoSEQ multiplex PCR; TCRdb's copy keeps in-frame clones and lacks some. The sample has roughly 890,000 clones, about 91% seen once. Specimen: naive CD8+ T cells sorted from blood. The receptor source for this set is a young man in good health. Each CDR3 is given with its conserved first and last residue. Clone size is shown for a subset of rows, as once, few, many or a class of expanded clone.

J gene: TRBJ2-6; clone size: -; V gene: TRBV11-2; CDR3 protein: CASSGPRTHSGANVLTF
J gene: TRBJ2-7; clone size: -; V gene: TRBV11-3; CDR3 protein: CASSQTGSSYEQYF
J gene: TRBJ2-1; clone size: -; V gene: TRBV14; CDR3 protein: CASSQDSSGTSGSYNEQFF
J gene: TRBJ1-5; clone size: -; V gene: TRBV10-2; CDR3 protein: CASSERGVRNQPQHF
J gene: TRBJ2-5; clone size: -; V gene: TRBV6-1; CDR3 protein: CASSEIGETQYF
J gene: TRBJ2-3; clone size: -; V gene: TRBV29-1; CDR3 protein: CSVDTSSRTDTQYF
J gene: TRBJ2-3; clone size: -; V gene: TRBV5-4; CDR3 protein: CASSLEGLAGGPTDTQYF
J gene: TRBJ2-1; clone size: -; V gene: TRBV27; CDR3 protein: CASSLGRVNGLNEQFF
J gene: TRBJ2-7; clone size: -; V gene: TRBV10-2; CDR3 protein: CASSEEGGPYEQYF
J gene: TRBJ2-7; clone size: -; V gene: TRBV11-2; CDR3 protein: CASSLRISYEQYF
J gene: TRBJ1-2; clone size: -; V gene: TRBV6-1; CDR3 protein: CASSEAGQYSGAYGYTF
J gene: TRBJ2-4; clone size: once; V gene: TRBV6-6; CDR3 protein: CASSYSGQGGKNIQYF
J gene: TRBJ2-7; clone size: -; V gene: TRBV7-9; CDR3 protein: CASSLTSGVSSYEQYF
J gene: TRBJ2-7; clone size: -; V gene: TRBV9; CDR3 protein: CASSVGAVPREQYF
J gene: TRBJ2-7; clone size: -; V gene: TRBV29-1; CDR3 protein: CSGGDGPGEQYF
J gene: TRBJ2-7; clone size: -; V gene: TRBV7-9; CDR3 protein: CASDGGQGLYEQYF
J gene: TRBJ1-1; clone size: -; V gene: TRBV7-3; CDR3 protein: CASSAGSLMNTEAFF
J gene: TRBJ2-5; clone size: -; V gene: TRBV5-6; CDR3 protein: CASSLSGPSGRGETQYF
J gene: TRBJ1-1; clone size: -; V gene: TRBV29-1; CDR3 protein: CSVDPPGGTEAFF
J gene: TRBJ1-2; clone size: -; V gene: TRBV5-4; CDR3 protein: CASSLESRMDRIGNYGYTF
J gene: TRBJ2-7; clone size: -; V gene: TRBV5-1; CDR3 protein: CASSLTGKSYEQYF
J gene: TRBJ2-6; clone size: -; V gene: TRBV27; CDR3 protein: CASRLGVSGANVLTF
J gene: TRBJ2-1; clone size: -; V gene: TRBV7-9; CDR3 protein: CASSSPKTSVSSYNEQFF
J gene: TRBJ2-7; clone size: -; V gene: TRBV27; CDR3 protein: CASRAATGGEQYF
J gene: TRBJ2-6; clone size: -; V gene: TRBV29-1; CDR3 protein: CSAPSGANVLTF
J gene: TRBJ1-5; clone size: -; V gene: TRBV10-3; CDR3 protein: CAISEQLSNQPQHF
J gene: TRBJ2-5; clone size: -; V gene: TRBV7-6; CDR3 protein: CASSLTPGQETQYF
J gene: TRBJ2-7; clone size: -; V gene: TRBV4-1; CDR3 protein: CASSQGPGQDYYEQYF
J gene: TRBJ2-7; clone size: -; V gene: TRBV27; CDR3 protein: CASSRPGRTTYEQYF
J gene: TRBJ2-3; clone size: once; V gene: TRBV7-6; CDR3 protein: CASSLEVSRGLDTQYF
J gene: TRBJ2-3; clone size: -; V gene: TRBV11-2; CDR3 protein: CASSRGPGTQYF
J gene: TRBJ1-4; clone size: -; V gene: TRBV4-3; CDR3 protein: CASSQDVILATNEKLFF
J gene: TRBJ2-7; clone size: -; V gene: TRBV18; CDR3 protein: CASSPQGTYEQYF
J gene: TRBJ2-1; clone size: -; V gene: TRBV7-2; CDR3 protein: CASTLSTVSSYNEQFF
J gene: TRBJ1-1; clone size: -; V gene: TRBV27; CDR3 protein: CASSSKQGMNTEAFF
J gene: TRBJ2-1; clone size: -; V gene: TRBV7-9; CDR3 protein: CASSLPTGGTYNEQFF
J gene: TRBJ2-1; clone size: -; V gene: TRBV29-1; CDR3 protein: CSVERTAHEQFF
J gene: TRBJ2-1; clone size: -; V gene: TRBV2; CDR3 protein: CASRVAGGYPEQFF
J gene: TRBJ2-7; clone size: -; V gene: TRBV11-2; CDR3 protein: CASSPPLLAYEQYF
J gene: TRBJ1-3; clone size: once; V gene: TRBV19; CDR3 protein: CASSIGATSGNTIYF
J gene: TRBJ2-7; clone size: -; V gene: TRBV9; CDR3 protein: CASSGGEAVEQYF
J gene: TRBJ2-7; clone size: -; V gene: TRBV9; CDR3 protein: CASSPATGAYEQYF
J gene: TRBJ1-5; clone size: -; V gene: TRBV19; CDR3 protein: CASSIVRHPSNQPQHF
J gene: TRBJ2-7; clone size: -; V gene: TRBV11-3; CDR3 protein: CASSLDSGQTQEYF
J gene: TRBJ2-1; clone size: -; V gene: TRBV27; CDR3 protein: CASSFISGTGVSNEQFF
J gene: TRBJ2-7; clone size: -; V gene: TRBV14; CDR3 protein: CASSQGTLGSYEQYF
J gene: TRBJ2-5; clone size: -; V gene: TRBV6-6; CDR3 protein: CASSYSDSSGETQYF
J gene: TRBJ2-1; clone size: -; V gene: TRBV9; CDR3 protein: CASEGLGHEQFF
J gene: TRBJ1-4; clone size: -; V gene: TRBV11-2; CDR3 protein: CASSLGGGEKLFF
J gene: TRBJ2-1; clone size: once; V gene: TRBV27; CDR3 protein: CASSLSFGNEQFF
J gene: TRBJ2-7; clone size: -; V gene: TRBV7-2; CDR3 protein: CASSLLAGHDEQYF
J gene: TRBJ2-3; clone size: -; V gene: TRBV19; CDR3 protein: CASSIEGISTDTQYF
J gene: TRBJ2-7; clone size: -; V gene: TRBV11-2; CDR3 protein: CASSSLPKGTGPYEQYF
J gene: TRBJ2-3; clone size: once; V gene: TRBV27; CDR3 protein: CASRAAGSTDTQYF
J gene: TRBJ2-7; clone size: once; V gene: TRBV7-9; CDR3 protein: CASSLDPYEQYF
J gene: TRBJ2-3; clone size: -; V gene: TRBV5-1; CDR3 protein: CASSLIADTDTQYF
J gene: TRBJ2-3; clone size: -; V gene: TRBV9; CDR3 protein: CASSEDSTSTDTQYF
J gene: TRBJ2-1; clone size: -; V gene: TRBV27; CDR3 protein: CASSFGGGEVPYNEQFF
J gene: TRBJ2-7; clone size: -; V gene: TRBV4-3; CDR3 protein: CASSQDSGVGGEQYF